Below are 8 T cell receptor beta chains sequenced from a single sample in a study of blood T cell repertoires in COVID-19. Sequencing used immunoSEQ multiplex PCR; TCRdb keeps in-frame clones, though not all of them. The sample shows about 78,000 clones, about 89% of them seen only once. Specimen: peripheral blood. The receptors were gathered from a woman aged 60-75 years with acute or convalescent COVID-19.

The chain combines TRBV2 with TRBJ2-1; D not resolved. Trimming cost V 2 bases and J 2 bases, with 13 bases left between them. This CDR3 is 16 amino acids long. Germline V CDR1 and CDR2: SNHLY, FYNNEI. The CDR3 loop reads CASSEWAGSTYNEQFF. CDR3 DNA: TGTGCCAGCAGTGAATGGGCAGGCTCTACCTACAATGAGCAGTTCTTC.

This clone occurred once. The chain is built from TRBV7-3 and TRBJ1-1; TRBD1 matches 10 bases. J gave up 13 bases and V 5 bases, and 10 bases lay outside the gene matches. CDR1 and CDR2 (germline): SGHTA, FQGTGA. CDR3 length equals 13 residues. This CDR3 is CASSPPGQGPLFF. CDR3 in DNA: TGTGCCAGCAGCCCGCCGGGACAGGGGCCCCTTTTCTTT.

The chain couples TRBV19 to TRBJ2-1; TRBD2 agrees at 9 bases. Germline CDR1 and CDR2: LNHDA and SQIVND (reference sequence). The V gene end was trimmed by 2 bases and the J gene end by 9 bases; junction bases not matched to a gene: 8. This CDR3 has 15 residues. CDR3 nucleotide sequence: TGTGCCAGTAGTATAACTGCGGGAGGGACCATTGAGCAGTTCTTC. This gives the protein CASSITAGGTIEQFF.

The J gene is TRBJ1-2, the V gene TRBV28; D is perhaps TRBD1 (5 bases). V was trimmed by 5 bases and J by 4 bases, leaving 17 bases between them. The length of the CDR3 is 15 residues. The V gene's germline CDR1 is MDHEN and CDR2 SYDVKM. CDR3 nucleotide sequence: TGTGCCAGCAGTGGTCCGAAACCCGGGGGCTATGGCTACACCTTC. It translates to CASSGPKPGGYGYTF.

J is TRBJ2-1 and V is TRBV3-1 (or the pseudogene TRBV3-2); D is uncertain. The V gene lost 1 base and the J gene lost 9 bases, with 13 bases spanning the gap. There are 14 residues in the CDR3. In germline, CDR1 is LGHDT, CDR2 YNNKEL (reference sequence). CDR3 loop: CASSQAGESGEQFF. In DNA form, the CDR3 reads TGTGCCAGCAGCCAAGCTGGTGAGTCAGGTGAGCAGTTCTTC.

The CDR3 is CASSLERGTLGNEQFF. In DNA, the CDR3 is TGTGCCAGCAGCTTAGAGAGGGGGACCTTGGGCAATGAGCAGTTCTTC. This chain connects TRBV7-2 to TRBJ2-1, with D possibly TRBD1 on 6 matching bases. V dropped 1 base and J dropped 6 bases, with 16 bases sitting between them. The CDR3 is 16 amino acids. CDR1 SGHTA and CDR2 FQGNSA come from the germline V gene.

This clone was found many times. The V call is TRBV7-6, the J call TRBJ2-2, with a tentative D call TRBD2 (6 bases). Germline lookup yields CDR1 SGHVS and CDR2 FNYEAQ. V gave up 3 bases and J gave up 5 bases, with 16 bases separating them. CDR3 length equals 16 residues. Here the CDR3 DNA reads TGTGCCAGCAGCTTTCTTCTTGAGGGAGGAACCGGGGAGCTGTTTTTT. Protein: CASSFLLEGGTGELFF.

The gene calls are TRBV5-3 and TRBJ1-2, with a tentative D call TRBD1 (6 bases). TRBV5-3 is an ORF; its function is uncertain. The V end lost 6 bases, the J end lost 8 bases, and 29 bases lay between the germline ends. CDR3 length: 17 amino acids. CDR3 DNA sequence: TGTGCCAGAAAGCCTTCCCAGGGGTTGGTGGTAGGAGAAGGCTACACCTTC. This codes for CARKPSQGLVVGEGYTF.